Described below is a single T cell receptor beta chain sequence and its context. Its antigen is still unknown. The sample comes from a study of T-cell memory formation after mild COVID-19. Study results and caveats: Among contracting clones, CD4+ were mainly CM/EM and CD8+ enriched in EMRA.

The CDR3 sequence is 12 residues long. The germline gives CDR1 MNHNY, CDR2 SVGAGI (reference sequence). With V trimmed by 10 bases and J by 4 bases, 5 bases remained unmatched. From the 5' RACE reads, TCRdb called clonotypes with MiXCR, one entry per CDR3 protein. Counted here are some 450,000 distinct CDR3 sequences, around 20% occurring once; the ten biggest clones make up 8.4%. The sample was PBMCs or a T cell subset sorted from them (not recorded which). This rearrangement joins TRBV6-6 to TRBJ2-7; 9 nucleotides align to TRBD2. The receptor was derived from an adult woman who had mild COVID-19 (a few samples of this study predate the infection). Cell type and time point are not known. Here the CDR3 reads CATSAGGYEQYF. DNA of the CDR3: TGTGCCACCTCAGCGGGGGGTTACGAGCAGTACTTC.